The 8 T cell receptor beta chains in this list originate from one sample, sequenced in a study of blood T cell repertoires in COVID-19. Measured with immunoSEQ multiplex PCR; TCRdb has only the in-frame clones, and not every one. The data contain 400,000 to 500,000 clones, over 75% of them singletons. The sequencing sample was made of PBMCs or T cells enriched from blood (not recorded which). These receptors were collected from a woman in her thirties or forties who had recovered from COVID-19.

This chain uses TRBV7-2 with TRBJ2-3; 10 bases align to TRBD2. V shed 1 base and J 1 base; nucleotides not matched to a gene: 11. The germline gives CDR1 SGHTA, CDR2 FQGNSA. The CDR3 runs 19 residues. CDR3 bases: TGTGCCAGCAGCTTAGTTCCTAGCGGGAGTAGCGTGGGCACAGATACGCAGTATTTT. Translating gives CASSLVPSGSSVGTDTQYF.

The chain links TRBV27 to TRBJ1-4; 7 nucleotides align to TRBD1. This CDR3 has 15 amino acids. Germline V lookup: CDR1 MNHEY, CDR2 SMNVEV (reference sequence). The trim removed 5 bases at V and 2 bases at J, leaving 5 bases unmatched. The CDR3 is CASSKMTGTNEKLFF. CDR3 sequence (DNA): TGTGCCAGCAGTAAAATGACAGGGACTAATGAAAAACTGTTTTTT. The whole variable domain, filled in from reference TRBV27 and TRBJ1-4, reads EAQVTQNPRYLITVTGKKLTVTCSQNMNHEYMSWYRQDPGLGLRQIYYSMNVEVTDKGDVPEGYKVSRKEKRNFPLILESPSPNQTSLYFCASSKMTGTNEKLFFGSGTQLSVL.

The gene calls are TRBV15 and TRBJ2-1; 7 positions agree with TRBD2. Looked up from germline, CDR1 is LNHNV and CDR2 is YYDKDF (reference sequence). J was trimmed by 2 bases and V by 0 bases; bases with no gene match: 10. The CDR3 consists of 18 residues. The CDR3 sequence: CATSRDPPQAGPYNEQFF. In DNA, the CDR3 is TGTGCCACCAGCAGAGATCCCCCACAAGCGGGACCCTACAATGAGCAGTTCTTC.

J is TRBJ1-1 and V is TRBV11-2, with TRBD1 matching over 8 bases. J gave up 1 base and V 3 bases, and 1 base lay outside the gene matches. The CDR3 extends over 14 amino acids. CDR1 and CDR2 from the germline V gene are SGHAT and FQNNGV. The CDR3 loop is CASSFGQGNTEAFF. CDR3 coding DNA: TGTGCCAGCAGCTTCGGACAGGGGAACACTGAAGCTTTCTTT.

The chain links TRBV5-6 to TRBJ2-1, with 8 bases lining up with TRBD2. Germline CDR1 SGHDT, CDR2 YYEEEE. This CDR3 is built from 16 residues. Trimming took 2 bases from V and 2 from J; bases not matched to a gene: 6. The CDR3 sequence is CASSFYGRATYNEQFF. The CDR3 nucleotides read TGTGCCAGCAGCTTTTACGGGAGGGCTACCTACAATGAGCAGTTCTTC.

CDR3 loop: CASSPRIVSGNTIYF. The CDR3 DNA is TGTGCCAGCTCCCCTAGGATCGTCTCTGGAAACACCATATATTTT. The chain is built from TRBV18 and TRBJ1-3; D remains unclear. Germline lookup yields CDR1 KGHSH and CDR2 LQKENI. V was shortened by 6 bases and J by 0 bases, with 12 bases between the two germline ends. The CDR3 is made up of 15 amino acids.

The chain uses TRBV27 and TRBJ2-7, with TRBD1 matching over 8 bases. The CDR3 spans 15 residues. In germline, CDR1 is MNHEY, CDR2 SMNVEV (reference sequence). V lost 0 bases and J lost 2; bases outside the gene matches: 3. The CDR3 loop reads CASSLSDRVTYEQYF. The CDR3 coding sequence is TGTGCCAGCAGTTTATCGGACAGGGTTACCTACGAGCAGTACTTC.

The J gene is TRBJ1-2, the V gene TRBV7-2; D not certain. This CDR3 has 13 amino acids. Trimming shortened V by 8 bases and J by 4 bases, and 14 bases separated the two germline ends. The germline V gene encodes CDR1 SGHTA and CDR2 FQGNSA. CDR3 region: CASGEHPSYGYTF. DNA of the CDR3: TGTGCCAGCGGGGAGCACCCAAGCTATGGCTACACCTTC.